These T cell receptor beta chains were read from a single sample in a study of cytotoxic CD8 clonotypes in ibrutinib-treated CLL. TCRdb's table, derived via immunoSEQ multiplex PCR, lists solely in-frame clones and lacks some. The table lists 60,000 to 70,000 clones, approximately 57% of them singletons, with about 14% in the top ten. The source material was PBMCs, sampled after 12 months of ibrutinib treatment. Receptors were obtained from a human donor with chronic lymphocytic leukemia. Each CDR3 is given with its conserved first and last residue. Each record gives: J gene, clone size, D gene, V gene, CDR3 DNA, CDR3 protein. A D gene is named only where the DNA matches it firmly. Expanded clones are given a class, and other clones once, few, many or no size at all.

>TRBJ1-1|.|.|TRBV27
TGTGCCAGCAGTTTAGGGGGCAACACTGAAGCTTTCTTT
CASSLGGNTEAFF
>TRBJ1-2|medium-sized|.|TRBV25-1
TGTGCCAGCAGTGATTCGGGTGGCTATGGCTACACCTTC
CASSDSGGYGYTF
>TRBJ2-3|.|.|TRBV19
TGTGCCAGTTCCCCTTCGCACGTCGGCACAGATACGCAGTATTTT
CASSPSHVGTDTQYF
>TRBJ2-2|.|.|TRBV21-1
TGTGCCAGCACGTCGGTCGTTGCTAGCCAGGTCGTGGGGGAGCTGTTTTTT
CASTSVVASQVVGELFF
>TRBJ1-2|.|.|TRBV7-8
TGTGCCAGCAGCCCAATTAGGATAGCCTATGGCTACACCTTC
CASSPIRIAYGYTF
>TRBJ1-5|few|.|TRBV5-1
TGCGCCAGCAGCTTGTGGGTAGGGCGCGATCAGCCCCAGCATTTT
CASSLWVGRDQPQHF
>TRBJ1-4|.|TRBD1|TRBV30
TGTGCCTGGAGTGTAGACAGGGGCACAAGAGAGTTTTTT
CAWSVDRGTREFF
>TRBJ1-1|.|.|TRBV2
TGTGCCAGCAGTCCCCTCACACGGGGCAGTGAAGCTTTCTTT
CASSPLTRGSEAFF
>TRBJ2-2|.|.|TRBV5-1
TGCGCCAGCAGCGCATTGGTCGCCGGGGAGCTGTTTTTT
CASSALVAGELFF
>TRBJ2-7|.|TRBD1|TRBV7-2
TGTGCCAGCAGCTGGGGACAGGGGGGATACGAGCAGTACTTC
CASSWGQGGYEQYF
>TRBJ1-5|.|.|TRBV16
TGTGCCAGCAGCCAATGGATACAGGGTGATCAGCCCCAGCATTTT
CASSQWIQGDQPQHF
>TRBJ2-3|few|TRBD2|TRBV5-1
TGCGCCAGCAGCGCTACTAGCGGGGGATTCGGGCGGAGGGATACGCAGTATTTT
CASSATSGGFGRRDTQYF
>TRBJ2-5|.|.|TRBV27
TGTGCCAGCAGTACAGGGATAAGGGAGACCCAGTACTTC
CASSTGIRETQYF
>TRBJ2-2|few|.|TRBV10-1
TGCGCCAGCAGTGACACTTACACCGGGGAGCTGTTTTTT
CASSDTYTGELFF
>TRBJ1-6|.|TRBD1|TRBV28
TGTGCCACGCGGAACCAGCCAGCCGGGACAGACCAACGATTTTCACCCCTCCACTTT
CATRNQPAGTDQRFSPLHF
>TRBJ2-2|.|.|TRBV4-2
TGTGCCAGCAGCCCTCTACAGGGAGGGACCGGGGAGCTGTTTTTT
CASSPLQGGTGELFF
>TRBJ2-5|.|.|TRBV5-6
TGTGCCAGCAGCTTGGCCCTTTCAGAGACCCAGTACTTC
CASSLALSETQYF
>TRBJ2-7|.|.|TRBV7-8
TGTGCCAGCAGCTTAGGTGCAGTCTTCTACGAGCAGTACTTC
CASSLGAVFYEQYF
>TRBJ1-2|.|.|TRBV27
TGTGCCAGCCGCCCCCCAGGGTTTTCTAACTATGGCTACACCTTC
CASRPPGFSNYGYTF
>TRBJ1-6|.|.|TRBV6-5
TGTGCCAGCAGTCCGGCCCTTTATAATTCACCCCTCCACTTT
CASSPALYNSPLHF
>TRBJ1-1|.|TRBD1|TRBV11-2
TGTGCCAGCAGCTTAAAGACAGGGAGAGCTTTCTTT
CASSLKTGRAFF
>TRBJ1-5|.|.|TRBV27
TGTGCCAGCAGTTTTGGGTCCCCGGGGCAGCCCCAGCATTTT
CASSFGSPGQPQHF
>TRBJ2-5|.|.|TRBV27
TGTGCCAGCAGTTTTCGGCGGGGGCGAGACCAAGAGACCCAGTACTTC
CASSFRRGRDQETQYF
>TRBJ2-5|few|.|TRBV5-5
TGTGCCAGCAGCTTCGGCAGGGGGACCCAGTACTTC
CASSFGRGTQYF
>TRBJ1-2|.|TRBD1|TRBV29-1
TGCAGCGCTGTGGGACAGGGATTCTCCTATGGCTACACCTTC
CSAVGQGFSYGYTF
>TRBJ2-7|.|.|TRBV6-5
TGTGCCAGCAGTTACTCGACTGGACTCGCCTTTTACGAGCAGTACTTC
CASSYSTGLAFYEQYF
>TRBJ1-3|.|.|TRBV2
TGTGCCAGCAGTGCCCCAGGGACCTCTGGAAACACCATATATTTT
CASSAPGTSGNTIYF
>TRBJ1-2|.|.|TRBV29-1
TGCAGCATACCTTACGAGGGGATTTCTAACTATGGCTACACCTTC
CSIPYEGISNYGYTF
>TRBJ1-1|.|.|TRBV13
TGTGCCAGCAGCCGGGACACATCAAATCCGACTGAAGCTTTCTTT
CASSRDTSNPTEAFF
>TRBJ1-2|.|.|TRBV6-1
TGTGCCAGCAGTGAAGTCGCAGGCTACACCTTC
CASSEVAGYTF
>TRBJ2-1|few|.|TRBV6-6
TGTGCCAGCAGTTCACCCCTCAATGAGCAGTTCTTC
CASSSPLNEQFF
>TRBJ1-1|.|TRBD1|TRBV7-7
TGTGCCAGCAGCCTCAACCGGGACAGCACTGAAGCTTTCTTT
CASSLNRDSTEAFF
>TRBJ2-7|.|.|TRBV28
TGTGCCAGCAGCCCCCGGACTGCCGCCTTCTACGAGCAGTACTTC
CASSPRTAAFYEQYF
>TRBJ2-7|.|.|TRBV6-1
TGTGCCAGCGCGAATCGCCCCTACGAGCAGTACTTC
CASANRPYEQYF
>TRBJ2-2|.|TRBD2|TRBV11-2
TGTGCCAGCAGCTCCATGGGTACTAGCGGATACACCGGGGAGCTGTTTTTT
CASSSMGTSGYTGELFF
>TRBJ1-2|few|.|TRBV6-1
TGTGCCAGCACTACCTGGACTGGCTACACCTTC
CASTTWTGYTF
>TRBJ1-2|.|.|TRBV5-6
TGTGCCAGCAGCTTCCCCGGGTCAGGGTATGGCTACACCTTC
CASSFPGSGYGYTF
>TRBJ2-3|many|TRBD2|TRBV6-1
TGTGCCAGCACACTCGGGGGGACCACAGATACGCAGTATTTT
CASTLGGTTDTQYF
>TRBJ2-2|.|.|TRBV21-1
TGTGCCAGCAGCAAAGGGAGGAACCAGACTAGCAACACCGGGGAGCTGTTTTTT
CASSKGRNQTSNTGELFF
>TRBJ1-2|medium-sized|.|TRBV18
TGTGCCAGCTCACCCCAGACAAACGACGGATCCCCTAACTATGGCTACACCTTC
CASSPQTNDGSPNYGYTF
>TRBJ2-1|.|.|TRBV29-1
TGCAGCGGGCGGAGGGACGGGGTGTCCTACAATGAGCAGTTCTTC
CSGRRDGVSYNEQFF
>TRBJ1-5|.|.|TRBV21-1
TGTGCCAGCATCTCACTCACAGGGGTTTCGGATCAGCCCCAGCATTTT
CASISLTGVSDQPQHF
>TRBJ2-1|few|.|TRBV6-1
TGTGCCAGCACCCCCCGGGTCGGTTACAATGAGCAGTTCTTC
CASTPRVGYNEQFF
>TRBJ2-5|.|TRBD1|TRBV7-7
TGTGCCAGCAGTCCCGGGACAGCTGGAACCCAGTACTTC
CASSPGTAGTQYF
>TRBJ2-2|.|.|TRBV27
TGTGCCAGCAGTTTTTTCCAATTGAACACCGGGGAGCTGTTTTTT
CASSFFQLNTGELFF
>TRBJ1-5|.|.|TRBV6-6
TGTGCCAGCACCATAAATAGCAATCAGCCCCAGCATTTT
CASTINSNQPQHF
>TRBJ1-2|.|.|TRBV5-6
TGTGCCAGCAGCAGGAGCGGGGGGCGGATCTACACCTTC
CASSRSGGRIYTF
>TRBJ2-3|.|.|TRBV20-1
TGCAGTGGAATGGAAACAGATACGCAGTATTTT
CSGMETDTQYF